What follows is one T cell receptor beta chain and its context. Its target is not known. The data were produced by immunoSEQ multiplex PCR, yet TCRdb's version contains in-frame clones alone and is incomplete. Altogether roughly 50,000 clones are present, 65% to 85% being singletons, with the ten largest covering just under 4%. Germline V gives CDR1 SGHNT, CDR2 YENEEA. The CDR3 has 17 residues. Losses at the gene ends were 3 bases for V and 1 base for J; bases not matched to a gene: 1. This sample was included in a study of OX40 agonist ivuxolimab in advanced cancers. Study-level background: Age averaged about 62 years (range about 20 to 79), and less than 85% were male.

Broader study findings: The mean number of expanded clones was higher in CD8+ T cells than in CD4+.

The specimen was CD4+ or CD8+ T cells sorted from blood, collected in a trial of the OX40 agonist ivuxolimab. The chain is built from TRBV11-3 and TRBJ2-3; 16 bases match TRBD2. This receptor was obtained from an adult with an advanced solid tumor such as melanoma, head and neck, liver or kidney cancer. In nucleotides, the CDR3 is TGTGCCAGCAGCTTGGGGACTAGCGGGGGGGGCACAGATACGCAGTATTTT. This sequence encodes CASSLGTSGGGTDTQYF.